Shown below are 20 T cell receptor beta chains from a single sample sequenced in a study of T cell clonotyping in hematopoietic cell transplantation. The sample's time point: recipient sample about 28 days before transplant, after cytoreduction. Produced via immunoSEQ multiplex PCR; TCRdb's table is partial and in-frame only. Of roughly 20,000 clones in the sample, 86% were seen once. The sample consisted of peripheral blood mononuclear cells, taken before stem cell transplant. These receptors came from a man aged 50 to 60 with acute myeloid leukemia. Some clones in this sample may be carry-over from other donors' samples.

CDR3 nucleotide sequence: TGTGCCAGCAGCCAGGTGGGGGGCTATGGCTACACCTTC. Amino acids: CASSQVGGYGYTF. The chain joins TRBV7-3 to TRBJ1-2, with D tentatively TRBD1 (5 bases). The CDR3 contains 13 residues. CDR1 is SGHTA, CDR2 FQGTGA, per germline. The V and J ends lost 5 bases and 4 bases respectively, with 11 bases between them.

This chain connects TRBV7-9 to TRBJ2-5; D is unclear. With 3 bases removed from V and 1 base from J, the gap between germline ends came to 0 bases. This CDR3 region has 11 residues. The germline V gene encodes CDR1 SEHNR and CDR2 FQNEAQ (reference sequence). The CDR3 loop reads CASSFQETQYF. The CDR3 region has the DNA TGTGCCAGCAGCTTCCAAGAGACCCAGTACTTC. The variable domain in full, with the rest retrieved from reference TRBV7-9 and TRBJ2-5, is DTGVSQNPRHKITKRGQNVTFRCDPISEHNRLYWYRQTLGQGPEFLTYFQNEAQLEKSRLLSDRFSAERPKGSFSTLEIQRTEQGDSAMYLCASSFQETQYFGPGTRLLVL.

This chain links TRBV10-3 with TRBJ2-7, with 7 bases that match TRBD1. CDR3 length: 14 amino acids. The junction had 9 bases not matched to a gene; V was cut back by 7 bases and J by 3 bases. The germline CDR1 and CDR2 sequences are ENHRY and SYGVKD. CDR3 amino acids: CAIKAQGKIYEQYF. The CDR3 nucleotides read TGTGCCATCAAGGCACAGGGGAAAATCTACGAGCAGTACTTC.

This clone was observed once. CDR3 protein: CASRSYNSPLHF. CDR3 bases: TGTGCCAGCAGATCCTATAATTCACCCCTCCACTTT. The chain is built from TRBV27 and TRBJ1-6; D unresolved. Germline V gives CDR1 MNHEY, CDR2 SMNVEV (reference sequence). The CDR3 consists of 12 residues. Trimming removed 6 bases at V and 1 base at J, with 1 base between.

This sequence joins TRBV2 and TRBJ1-2, with D tentatively TRBD1 (5 bases). The CDR3 spans 15 residues. V gave up 0 bases and J gave up 7 bases, with 15 bases separating them. The germline gives CDR1 SNHLY, CDR2 FYNNEI. CDR3 bases: TGTGCCAGCAGTGAAGCGCGGGGGGGAAAAGCTGGCTACACCTTC. It encodes CASSEARGGKAGYTF.

The rearrangement uses TRBV4-1 and TRBJ2-3; D is ambiguous. The CDR3 totals 14 residues. The V end lost 0 bases, the J end lost 4 bases, and 8 bases lay between the germline ends. CDR1 and CDR2 from the germline V gene are MGHRA and YSYEKL. The CDR3 sequence: CASSQENRADTQYF. For the CDR3, the DNA is TGCGCCAGCAGCCAAGAGAACCGGGCAGATACGCAGTATTTT.

The gene calls are TRBV7-9 and TRBJ1-1, with D unresolved. This CDR3 is 11 amino acids long. The germline V gene encodes CDR1 SEHNR and CDR2 FQNEAQ (reference sequence). V lost 7 bases and J 11 bases, leaving 14 bases between the germline ends. CDR3 sequence reads: CASTAPGRAFF. DNA for the CDR3: TGTGCCAGCACCGCGCCGGGGAGGGCTTTCTTT.

This clone came up a few times. The rearrangement uses TRBV13 and TRBJ2-7, with 12 bases that match TRBD2. Unmatched junction bases numbered 5, after V lost 5 bases and J lost 6 bases. The germline V gene has CDR1 PRHDT and CDR2 FYEKMQ (reference sequence). The CDR3 length is 14 residues. CDR3 nucleotide sequence: TGTGCCAGCAGCGCTAGCGGGGGGGCCTCCGAGCAGTACTTC. It specifies CASSASGGASEQYF.

V usage is TRBV19 and J usage is TRBJ1-1; D is unresolved. V dropped 5 bases and J dropped 2 bases, with 9 bases sitting between them. The CDR3 runs to 13 residues. The germline gives CDR1 LNHDA, CDR2 SQIVND (reference sequence). The CDR3, as DNA: TGTGCCAGTAGTCTCGCAGGAAACACTGAAGCTTTCTTT. This sequence encodes CASSLAGNTEAFF.

The rearrangement uses TRBV6-5 and TRBJ2-5; D not resolved. Germline V lookup: CDR1 MNHEY, CDR2 SVGAGI. Trimming cost V 2 bases and J 1 base, with 8 bases left between them. This CDR3 spans 14 amino acids. The CDR3 spells CASSYGSTQETQYF. Written as DNA, the CDR3 is TGTGCCAGCAGTTACGGCAGTACCCAAGAGACCCAGTACTTC.

The CDR3 region has the DNA TGTGCCAGCAGCTTAGGGACAGGGAGTACCGAGCAGTACTTC. Translated: CASSLGTGSTEQYF. The chain recombines TRBV6-1 with TRBJ2-7; 9 nucleotides line up with TRBD1. The length of the CDR3 is 14 residues. Germline CDR1 MNHNS, CDR2 SASEGT. V dropped 6 bases and J dropped 6; count of bases not matched to a gene: 9.

The chain combines TRBV5-4 with TRBJ1-4; no reliable D call. V shed 4 bases and J shed 4 bases, with 11 bases lying between them. CDR1 and CDR2 from the germline V gene are SGHNT and YYREEE (reference sequence). The length of the CDR3 is 14 residues. CDR3 amino acids: CASSPAGDNEKLFF. The CDR3 nucleotides read TGTGCCAGCAGCCCCGCGGGTGATAATGAAAAACTGTTTTTT. The complete variable domain, with remaining parts taken from reference TRBV5-4 and TRBJ1-4, reads ETGVTQSPTHLIKTRGQQVTLRCSSQSGHNTVSWYQQALGQGPQFIFQYYREEENGRGNFPPRFSGLQFPNYSSELNVNALELDDSALYLCASSPAGDNEKLFFGSGTQLSVL.

The rearrangement joins TRBV2 to TRBJ1-1; unclear D gene. Germline CDR1 is SNHLY and CDR2 is FYNNEI. This CDR3 is 13 amino acids long. The ends were cut back, 6 bases at V and 2 bases at J, with 10 bases in the middle. The CDR3 DNA follows: TGTGCCAGCAGCGCCGAAAGTAACACTGAAGCTTTCTTT. Protein product: CASSAESNTEAFF.

Details on this clone: This specimen includes other DNA sequences encoding the same CDR3. The rearrangement links TRBV6-5 to TRBJ1-2; D is uncertain. The germline V gene has CDR1 MNHEY and CDR2 SVGAGI. V dropped 1 base and J dropped 5 bases, with 17 bases sitting between them. CDR3 length: 16 amino acids. CDR3 protein: CASSYFGDGTGYGYTF. The CDR3 nucleotides are TGTGCCAGCAGTTACTTCGGAGACGGAACGGGATATGGCTACACCTTC.

The J gene is TRBJ1-2, the V gene TRBV6-5, with D unresolved. The CDR3 runs to 14 residues. Germline CDR1 MNHEY, CDR2 SVGAGI. Trimming cost V 2 bases and J 3 bases, with 10 bases left between them. The CDR3 region has the DNA TGTGCCAGCAGTTACGGCAGCCTGGACTATGGCTACACCTTC. This codes for CASSYGSLDYGYTF.

This clone was recorded a few times. The rearrangement uses TRBV5-1 and TRBJ1-1; no clear D gene. V dropped 0 bases and J dropped 7 bases, with 7 bases sitting between them. This CDR3 spans 12 amino acids. Germline CDR1 SGHRS, CDR2 YFSETQ. The CDR3 DNA sequence: TGCGCCAGCAGCTTGGGTGGGCGTGAAGCTTTCTTT. Translated: CASSLGGREAFF.

V usage is TRBV19 and J usage is TRBJ1-5; D not certain. The V end lost 7 bases, the J end lost 5 bases, and 15 bases lay between the germline ends. Germline-derived CDR1 and CDR2 are LNHDA and SQIVND (reference sequence). The CDR3 totals 14 residues. The CDR3 bases are TGTGCCAGTACGAGTTTGAGGGTGCATCAGCCCCAGCATTTT. Its protein is CASTSLRVHQPQHF. Full variable domain (remainder filled in from reference TRBV19 and TRBJ1-5): DGGITQSPKYLFRKEGQNVTLSCEQNLNHDAMYWYRQDPGQGLRLIYYSQIVNDFQKGDIAEGYSVSREKKESFPLTVTSAQKNPTAFYLCASTSLRVHQPQHFGDGTRLSIL.

The genes are TRBV19 and TRBJ1-4; D not certain. The CDR3 totals 14 residues. V lost 0 bases and J 8 bases, leaving 10 bases between the germline ends. The germline V gene has CDR1 LNHDA and CDR2 SQIVND (reference sequence). The CDR3 DNA reads TGTGCCAGTAGTATAGAGGGGAGTAGCGAAAAACTGTTTTTT. This translates into CASSIEGSSEKLFF.

V gene TRBV28 combines with J gene TRBJ1-1; D gene uncertain. Germline values: CDR1 MDHEN, CDR2 SYDVKM. The CDR3 is 13 residues long. Trimming left V 3 bases short and J 3 bases short, with 8 bases between. The CDR3 here is CASSFGFHTEAFF. In DNA form, the CDR3 reads TGTGCCAGCAGTTTTGGGTTTCACACTGAAGCTTTCTTT.

The chain carries TRBV28 and TRBJ2-5; D not certain. Germline V gives CDR1 MDHEN, CDR2 SYDVKM. Trimming took off 5 bases at V and 4 bases at J, with 11 bases between the two ends. This CDR3 is built from 13 residues. CDR3 nucleotide sequence: TGTGCCAGCAGTGGCAGCCCAGGAGAGACCCAGTACTTC. Translated: CASSGSPGETQYF.